This TCR beta chain appears in the sequencing data of a study of OX40 agonist ivuxolimab in advanced cancers. Study summary: The study treated patients with ivuxolimab, an agonistic anti-OX40 (CD134) antibody. Patients treated during dose escalation were battling hepatocellular carcinoma, melanoma, renal cell or head and neck cancer. Study observations and caveats: The study observed clonal expansion of CD4+ and CD8+ blood T cells by week 6 at 0.1 to 3.0 mg/kg.

At cycle 4 day 1, cycle 7 day 1, and baseline, blood was sampled. CDR3 length: 16 residues. To note about this clone: What it binds is not known.

Assay: immunoSEQ multiplex PCR; the TCRdb copy retains only in-frame clones and omits some. This sample has approximately 70,000 clones; approximately 90% occur once, and the top ten carry approximately 0.3%. The chain combines TRBV21-1 with TRBJ2-1; no check of the table's D call, TRBD1, against the DNA was made. TRBV21-1 is a pseudogene. The sequence was collected from an adult with an advanced solid tumor such as melanoma, head and neck, liver or kidney cancer. The material was CD4+ or CD8+ T cells sorted from blood, obtained in a trial of the OX40 agonist ivuxolimab. The CDR3 bases are TGTGCCAGCAGCAAAGTTGGGGGCAGTTCCTACAATGAGCAGTTCTTC. Translation gives CASSKVGGSSYNEQFF.